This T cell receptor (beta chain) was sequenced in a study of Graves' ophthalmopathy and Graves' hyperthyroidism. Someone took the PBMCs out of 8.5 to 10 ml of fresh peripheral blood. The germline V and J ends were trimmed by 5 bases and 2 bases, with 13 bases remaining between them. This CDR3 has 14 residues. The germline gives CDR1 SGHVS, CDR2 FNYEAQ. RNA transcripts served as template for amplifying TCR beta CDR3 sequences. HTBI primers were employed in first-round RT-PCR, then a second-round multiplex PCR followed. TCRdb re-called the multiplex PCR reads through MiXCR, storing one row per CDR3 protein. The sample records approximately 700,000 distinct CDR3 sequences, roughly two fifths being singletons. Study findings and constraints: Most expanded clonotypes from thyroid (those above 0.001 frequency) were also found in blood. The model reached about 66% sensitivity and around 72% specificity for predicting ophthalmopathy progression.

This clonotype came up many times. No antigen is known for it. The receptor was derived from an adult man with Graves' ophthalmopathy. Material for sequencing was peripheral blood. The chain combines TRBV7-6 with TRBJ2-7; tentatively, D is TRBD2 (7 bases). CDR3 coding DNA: TGTGCCAGCAGCCCTACAGGGAGGGCCTACGAGCAGTACTTC. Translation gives CASSPTGRAYEQYF.